This T cell receptor beta chain was identified during a study of T cells after yellow fever vaccination. Study context: Those fractions that held only low numbers of cells were prepared using the SMART-Seq v4 Ultra Low Input RNA kit.

This clonotype came up a few times. No antigen is known for it. There are 13 residues in the CDR3. V was pared by 2 bases and J by 14 bases, with 13 bases between. The V gene's germline CDR1 is SNHLY and CDR2 FYNNEI. TCR cDNA, made by 5'RACE template switching, carried an added universal primer site and UMIs. TCRdb redid the calling of the 5' RACE reads with MiXCR, one entry per CDR3 protein. The profile shows 500,000 to 650,000 distinct CDR3 sequences, 17% of them singletons. Study-level points and caveats: Most clones from primary vaccination were detected again post-booster (about 96% CD4, about 85% CD8).

This receptor was identified in a man aged 18-30 years who received the YFV17D yellow fever vaccine. The chain employs TRBV2 and TRBJ1-6; the D gene is possibly TRBD1 (5 bases). The material sequenced was PBMCs, taken less than 6 days after the first yellow fever vaccination. The CDR3 protein is CASSERRDFTLHF. The CDR3 nucleotides read TGTGCCAGCAGTGAAAGGCGGGACTTTACCCTCCACTTT.